This T cell receptor beta chain is drawn from a study of siplizumab effects on memory and regulatory T cells. Roughly 100,000 TCR templates were assayed per sample. The data were produced by immunoSEQ multiplex PCR, yet TCRdb's version contains in-frame clones alone and is incomplete. The table lists about 82,000 clones, approximately 86% of them singletons, with 1.5% in the top ten. The V and J ends lost 8 bases and 3 bases, in that order; junction bases with no gene match: 9. Germline CDR1 is SNHLY and CDR2 is FYNNEI. There are 14 residues in the CDR3. The chain uses TRBV2 and TRBJ2-7; TRBD1 aligns across 8 bases. The source material was Tregs sorted from blood. The sequence came from a human donor in good health. CDR3 sequence (DNA): TGTGCCAGCGTTCAGGGGGCAGGGAGCTACGAGCAGTACTTC. It specifies CASVQGAGSYEQYF.